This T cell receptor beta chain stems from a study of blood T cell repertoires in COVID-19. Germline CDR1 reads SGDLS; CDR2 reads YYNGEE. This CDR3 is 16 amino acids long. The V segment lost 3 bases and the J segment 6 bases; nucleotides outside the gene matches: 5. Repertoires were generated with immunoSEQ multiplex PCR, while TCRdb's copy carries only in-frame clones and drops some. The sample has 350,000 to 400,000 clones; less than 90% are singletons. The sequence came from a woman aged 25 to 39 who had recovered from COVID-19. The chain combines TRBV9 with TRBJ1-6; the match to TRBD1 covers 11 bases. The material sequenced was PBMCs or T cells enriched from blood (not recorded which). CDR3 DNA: TGTGCCAGCAGCGCCCAGGGGACAGGGGGTAATTCACCCCTCCACTTT. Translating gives CASSAQGTGGNSPLHF.